Each of the 8 T cell receptor beta chains below was sequenced from the same sample in a study of blood T cell repertoires in COVID-19 (dated by TCRdb to about 2020). The library relied on the immunoSEQ multiplex PCR assay. TCRdb limited this immuneACCESS table to in-frame rearrangements with V and J called. A share of clones is missing; checked studies link under half to unresolved V genes, and the rest is unexplained. The sample has about 110,000 clones on record, about three quarters of them singletons. About 1.8% of the sample is in the top ten clones. Source material: peripheral blood. The source is a woman aged 40 to 50 with acute or convalescent COVID-19.

This clone was detected only a few times. The chain carries TRBV11-3 and TRBJ2-4, with 8 bases matching TRBD2. Germline V gene sequence: CDR1 SGHNT, CDR2 YENEEA. Trimming removed 8 bases from V and 1 base from J; junction bases left unmatched: 13. There are 17 residues in the CDR3. The CDR3 spells CASGGLVFMSAKNIQYF. The DNA for the CDR3 is TGTGCCAGCGGGGGACTAGTTTTTATGTCGGCCAAAAACATTCAGTACTTC.

V is TRBV6-5 and J is TRBJ1-1; D ambiguous. V was cut by 6 bases and J by 0 bases, with 14 bases left in between. Germline lookup yields CDR1 MNHEY and CDR2 SVGAGI. This CDR3 has 15 residues. CDR3 in amino acids: CASRLTREMNTEAFF. The CDR3 DNA reads as TGTGCCAGCAGACTTACAAGGGAGATGAACACTGAAGCTTTCTTT.

The chain recombines TRBV7-2 with TRBJ1-5; D not certain. CDR3 length: 16 amino acids. Germline V gene sequence: CDR1 SGHTA, CDR2 FQGNSA. Trimming pared 1 base from V and 0 bases from J, leaving 10 bases between. The DNA of the CDR3 is TGTGCCAGCAGCTTAGGAGTCGGGAATAGCAATCAGCCCCAGCATTTT. The encoded protein is CASSLGVGNSNQPQHF.

V and J are TRBV5-1 and TRBJ1-1; 7 nucleotides agree with TRBD1. The CDR3 length is 16 residues. Trimming cost V 6 bases and J 0 bases; bases outside gene matches: 11. CDR1 is SGHRS, CDR2 YFSETQ, per germline. The chain's CDR3 is CASKQTGATMNTEAFF. The CDR3 region has the DNA TGCGCCAGCAAACAAACAGGGGCTACTATGAACACTGAAGCTTTCTTT.

The genes are TRBV24-1 and TRBJ2-5; possible D gene TRBD1, 6 bases. V was cut by 9 bases and J by 2 bases, with 12 bases left in between. Germline lookup yields CDR1 KGHDR and CDR2 SFDVKD. The CDR3 is 13 residues long. The DNA of the CDR3 is TGTGCCACCCAACGAGGACAGCAAGAGACCCAGTACTTC. Translation: CATQRGQQETQYF.

V and J are TRBV29-1 and TRBJ1-4; TRBD1 matches at 10 bases. The CDR3 is made up of 14 amino acids. The trim removed 7 bases at V and 7 bases at J, leaving 9 bases unmatched. Germline V CDR1 and CDR2: SQVTM, ANQGSEA. The CDR3 region has the DNA TGCAGCGCGCGGGGGTGGACAGGGGGTGAAAAACTGTTTTTT. Amino acid sequence: CSARGWTGGEKLFF.

The rearrangement links TRBV6-5 to TRBJ1-6, with D tentatively TRBD1 (6 bases). V shed 6 bases and J shed 10 bases, with 16 bases lying between them. CDR3 size: 14 residues. The germline gives CDR1 MNHEY, CDR2 SVGAGI. CDR3 sequence: CASRGPGERSPLHF. CDR3 DNA sequence: TGTGCCAGCAGGGGGCCAGGGGAGCGATCACCCCTCCACTTT.

The rearrangement links TRBV20-1 to TRBJ2-3, with 8 nucleotides matching TRBD2. Germline-derived CDR1 and CDR2 are DFQATT and SNEGSKA (reference sequence). J lost 1 base, V lost 3 bases, and 12 bases had no gene match. The CDR3 contains 17 residues. CDR3 in amino acids: CSASWASGPAGTDTQYF. CDR3 coding DNA: TGCAGTGCTAGTTGGGCTAGCGGGCCCGCCGGCACAGATACGCAGTATTTT.